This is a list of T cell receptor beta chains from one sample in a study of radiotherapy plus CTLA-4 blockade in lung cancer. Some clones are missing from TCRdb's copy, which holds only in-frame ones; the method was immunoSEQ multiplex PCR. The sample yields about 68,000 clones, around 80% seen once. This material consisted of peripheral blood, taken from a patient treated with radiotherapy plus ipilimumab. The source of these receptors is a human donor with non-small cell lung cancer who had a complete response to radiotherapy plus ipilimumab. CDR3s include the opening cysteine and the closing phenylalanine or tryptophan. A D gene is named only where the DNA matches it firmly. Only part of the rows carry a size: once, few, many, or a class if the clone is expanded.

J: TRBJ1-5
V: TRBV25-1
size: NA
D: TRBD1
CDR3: CASSPTGAGQPQHF
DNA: TGTGCCAGCAGCCCGACAGGGGCGGGTCAGCCCCAGCATTTT

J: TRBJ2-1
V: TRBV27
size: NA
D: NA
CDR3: CASSPIGNEQFF
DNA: TGTGCCAGCAGCCCCATCGGGAATGAGCAGTTCTTC

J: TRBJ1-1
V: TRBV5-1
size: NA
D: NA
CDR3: CASSLASRARRDTEAFF
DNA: TGCGCCAGCAGCTTGGCTTCCCGAGCGCGTCGGGACACTGAAGCTTTCTTT

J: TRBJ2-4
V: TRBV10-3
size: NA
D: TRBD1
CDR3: CAISPAGTGTVGKNIQYF
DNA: TGTGCCATCAGTCCTGCCGGGACAGGGACTGTGGGGAAAAACATTCAGTACTTC

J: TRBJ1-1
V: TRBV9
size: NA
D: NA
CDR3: CASSVDIARGTEAFF
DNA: TGTGCCAGCAGCGTAGATATCGCGAGGGGGACTGAAGCTTTCTTT

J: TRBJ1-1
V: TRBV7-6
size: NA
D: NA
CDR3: CASSFGGRSDTEAFF
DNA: TGTGCCAGCAGCTTTGGGGGCCGCTCCGACACTGAAGCTTTCTTT

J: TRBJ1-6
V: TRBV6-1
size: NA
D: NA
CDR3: CASSEPPSGYNSPLHF
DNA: TGTGCCAGCAGTGAACCCCCCTCCGGTTATAATTCACCCCTCCACTTT

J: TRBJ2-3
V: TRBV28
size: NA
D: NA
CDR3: CASSLSSDKDTQYF
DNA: TGTGCCAGCAGTTTATCTAGCGACAAAGATACGCAGTATTTT

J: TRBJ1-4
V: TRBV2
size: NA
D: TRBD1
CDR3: CASRTDRGGKLFF
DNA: TGTGCCAGCAGGACAGACAGGGGCGGAAAACTGTTTTTT

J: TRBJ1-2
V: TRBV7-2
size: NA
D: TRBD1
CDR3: CASSARRDRRPWVRGYTF
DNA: TGTGCCAGCAGCGCCCGCCGGGACAGGCGACCTTGGGTGCGGGGCTACACCTTC

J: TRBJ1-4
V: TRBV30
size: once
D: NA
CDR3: CAWSVSPQGEKLFF
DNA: TGTGCCTGGAGTGTATCCCCCCAGGGTGAAAAACTGTTTTTT

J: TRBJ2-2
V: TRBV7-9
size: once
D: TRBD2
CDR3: CASSSLAGTGELFF
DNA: TGTGCCAGCAGCTCCTTAGCGGGCACCGGGGAGCTGTTTTTT

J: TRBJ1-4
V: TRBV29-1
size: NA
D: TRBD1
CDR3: CSGQGRGEKLFF
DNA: TGCAGCGGACAGGGCAGGGGTGAAAAACTGTTTTTT

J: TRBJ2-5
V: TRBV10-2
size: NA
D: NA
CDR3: CASMRRGETQYF
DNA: TGCGCCAGCATGAGGCGGGGCGAGACCCAGTACTTC

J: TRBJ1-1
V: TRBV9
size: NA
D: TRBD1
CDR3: CASSKGTGGTEAFF
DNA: TGTGCCAGCAGTAAAGGGACAGGGGGCACTGAAGCTTTCTTT

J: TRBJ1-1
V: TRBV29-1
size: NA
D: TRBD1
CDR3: CSVADPTGGLTEAFF
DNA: TGCAGCGTTGCGGATCCGACAGGGGGTTTGACTGAAGCTTTCTTT

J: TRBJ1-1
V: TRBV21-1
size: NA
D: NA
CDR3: CASSKGIGAGAFF
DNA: TGTGCCAGCAGCAAAGGAATAGGGGCGGGAGCTTTCTTT